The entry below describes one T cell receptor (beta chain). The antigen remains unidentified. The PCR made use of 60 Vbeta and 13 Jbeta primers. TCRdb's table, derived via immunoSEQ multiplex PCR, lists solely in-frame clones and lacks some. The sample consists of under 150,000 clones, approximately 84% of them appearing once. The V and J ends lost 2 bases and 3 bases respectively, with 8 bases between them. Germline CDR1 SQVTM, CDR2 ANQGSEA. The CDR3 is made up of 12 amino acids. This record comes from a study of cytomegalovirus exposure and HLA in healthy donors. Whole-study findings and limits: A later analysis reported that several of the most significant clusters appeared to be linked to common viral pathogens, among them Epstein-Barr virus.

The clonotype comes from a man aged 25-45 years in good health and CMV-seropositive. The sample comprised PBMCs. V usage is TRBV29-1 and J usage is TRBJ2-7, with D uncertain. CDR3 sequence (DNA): TGCAGCGTTGAAACCAGGAACTACGAGCAGTACTTC. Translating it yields CSVETRNYEQYF.